A selection of T cell receptor beta chains follows, all from one sample in a study of shared clonotypes between healthy human individuals. Assay: immunoSEQ multiplex PCR; the TCRdb copy retains only in-frame clones and omits some. The sample shows under 2,500,000 clones, under 97% of them seen only once. Sequencing was performed on naive CD4+ T cells sorted from blood. Receptors were obtained from a man younger than 35 in good health. The CDR3 runs from the conserved cysteine through the conserved F or W.

J: TRBJ1-1; V: TRBV27; CDR3: CASRKPGANTEAFF
J: TRBJ1-2; V: TRBV30; CDR3: CAWSVSGDYGYTF
J: TRBJ1-1; V: TRBV6-6; CDR3: CASRPYLNTEAFF
J: TRBJ2-7; V: TRBV6-5; CDR3: CASSLKRAEAYEQYF
J: TRBJ1-1; V: TRBV18; CDR3: CASSPSGQVNTEAFF
J: TRBJ2-5; V: TRBV18; CDR3: CASSPNSNRETQYF
J: TRBJ2-5; V: TRBV6-6; CDR3: CASSGLAGGSRETQYF
J: TRBJ1-4; V: TRBV29-1; CDR3: CSVVLPINEKLFF
J: TRBJ2-3; V: TRBV13; CDR3: CASSLSQVTDTQYF
J: TRBJ2-6; V: TRBV7-2; CDR3: CASSLTGLASGANVLTF
J: TRBJ1-1; V: TRBV6-1; CDR3: CASTGQGRGEAFF
J: TRBJ1-5; V: TRBV5-4; CDR3: CASSFLPSNQPQHF
J: TRBJ1-2; V: TRBV27; CDR3: CASSPRGTGYGYTF
J: TRBJ2-7; V: TRBV5-4; CDR3: CASSLLERYEQYF
J: TRBJ1-5; V: TRBV6-5; CDR3: CASRPTGSNQPQHF
J: TRBJ2-1; V: TRBV18; CDR3: CASSPRSRRTLDEQFF
J: TRBJ1-6; V: TRBV5-4; CDR3: CASSLRASDRVANSPLHF
J: TRBJ2-2; V: TRBV7-9; CDR3: CAASGREGTGELFF
J: TRBJ2-5; V: TRBV5-4; CDR3: CASSRAPRGGQETQYF
J: TRBJ1-4; V: TRBV12-5; CDR3: CASGLKTATNEKLFF
J: TRBJ2-2; V: TRBV15; CDR3: CATSRGQGNTGELFF
J: TRBJ1-6; V: TRBV7-6; CDR3: CASSLGAGGPYNSPLHF
J: TRBJ1-4; V: TRBV30; CDR3: CAWSVPTSRGEKLFF
J: TRBJ2-1; V: TRBV6-5; CDR3: CASGGRSNNEQFF
J: TRBJ2-5; V: TRBV7-9; CDR3: CASSLGLAGTETQYF
J: TRBJ2-1; V: TRBV9; CDR3: CASSVGGTTIQQFF
J: TRBJ2-5; V: TRBV6-1; CDR3: CASSEGRLTSQYF
J: TRBJ2-2; V: TRBV9; CDR3: CASSVDSRGRGSGNTGELFF
J: TRBJ1-6; V: TRBV27; CDR3: CASRYRVSDSPLHF
J: TRBJ1-2; V: TRBV28; CDR3: CASSPPRRANYGYTF
J: TRBJ1-4; V: TRBV7-9; CDR3: CASSSFLLQTTNEKLFF
J: TRBJ2-5; V: TRBV5-6; CDR3: CASSWGVRDWYQETQYF